This TCR beta chain was sequenced in a study of shared clonotypes between healthy human individuals. Some clones are missing from TCRdb's copy, which holds only in-frame ones; the method was immunoSEQ multiplex PCR. The sample has roughly 2.2 million clones; approximately 90% are singletons. The V gene's germline CDR1 is KGHSH and CDR2 LQKENI. This CDR3 spans 15 amino acids. Trimming removed 3 bases from V and 0 bases from J, with 10 bases in between. The clonotype originates from a man between 18 and 35 years old in good health. Some clones in this sample may be carry-over from other donors' samples. The chain combines TRBV18 with TRBJ2-3; a weak D match, TRBD1 (5 bases). The sample comprised naive CD4+ T cells from PBMCs. Subset reported: CD45RA+ positively selected. This CDR3 reads CASSPVGPSTDTQYF. The CDR3 bases are TGTGCCAGCTCACCCGTGGGGCCAAGCACAGATACGCAGTATTTT.